The clone carrying this T cell receptor beta chain turned up a few times. The antigen is not known. The CDR3 length is 16 residues. The germline V gene encodes CDR1 MDHEN and CDR2 SYDVKM. The V end was cut by 8 bases, the J end by 4 bases, with 23 bases between. The source of the sample is a study of OX40 agonist ivuxolimab in advanced cancers. The overall study: People in dose escalation had one of these cancers: hepatocellular carcinoma, melanoma, renal cell or head and neck cancer. People who had prior anti-PD-1, anti-PD-L1 or anti-CTLA-4 therapy could take part, and approximately 43% had some.

Study-wide results and limits: The study observed clonal expansion of CD4+ and CD8+ blood T cells by week 6 at 0.1 to 3.0 mg/kg. With doses of 0.1-3.0 mg/kg, partial responders showed among the lowest clonal expansion.

TCRdb keeps only in-frame clones here, not all; method: immunoSEQ multiplex PCR. The sample records roughly 77,000 clones, roughly 80% being singletons. The sample consisted of CD4+ or CD8+ T cells sorted from blood, taken in a trial of the OX40 agonist ivuxolimab. This chain links TRBV28 with TRBJ1-2; weak D call: TRBD1 (5 bases). The receptor was derived from an adult with an advanced solid tumor such as melanoma, head and neck, liver or kidney cancer. CDR3 region: CASSLAGDAGGYGYTF. DNA of the CDR3: TGTGCCAGCTCACTAGCGGGGGATGCGGGAGGCTATGGCTACACCTTC.